This is a list of T cell receptor beta chains from one sample in a study of blood T cell repertoires in COVID-19. Profiling relied on immunoSEQ multiplex PCR, and the TCRdb table lists in-frame clones only, not all of them. Of some 79,000 clones listed, about 89% were seen once; the top ten hold 14%. Sequencing was performed on peripheral blood. These receptors originate from an older man with active or convalescent COVID-19. Each CDR3 is given with its conserved first and last residue. Fields, in order: D gene, clone size, V gene, J gene, CDR3 DNA, CDR3 protein. The D gene is left open where the match is weak. Expanded clones are given a class, and other clones once, few, many or no size at all.

d_gene: -
abundance: -
v_gene: TRBV7-9
j_gene: TRBJ1-2
CDR3nt: TGTGCCAGCAACCAACAGGAAGATGGCTACACCTTC
CDR3aa: CASNQQEDGYTF

d_gene: TRBD1
abundance: -
v_gene: TRBV19
j_gene: TRBJ1-3
CDR3nt: TGTGCCAGTAGTCTGACGACCGGGACAGTTGGAAACACCATATATTTT
CDR3aa: CASSLTTGTVGNTIYF

d_gene: TRBD1
abundance: -
v_gene: TRBV7-3
j_gene: TRBJ1-1
CDR3nt: TGTGCCAGCAGCCCGGACAGGGGTAGAAGTGAAGCTTTCTTT
CDR3aa: CASSPDRGRSEAFF

d_gene: -
abundance: once
v_gene: TRBV3-1/TRBV3-2
j_gene: TRBJ1-2
CDR3nt: TGTGCCAGCAGCCAATCCCACAGCCAGTTCTCTAACTATGGCTACACCTTC
CDR3aa: CASSQSHSQFSNYGYTF

d_gene: -
abundance: -
v_gene: TRBV4-2
j_gene: TRBJ2-7
CDR3nt: TGTGCCAGCAGCCAAGATGGGCAGGGGAAAGGGTCCTACGAGCAGTACTTC
CDR3aa: CASSQDGQGKGSYEQYF

d_gene: -
abundance: -
v_gene: TRBV27
j_gene: TRBJ1-2
CDR3nt: TGTGCCAGCAGTTTCGCGGGGCAGTTAAACTATGGCTACACCTTC
CDR3aa: CASSFAGQLNYGYTF

d_gene: -
abundance: -
v_gene: TRBV18
j_gene: TRBJ2-2
CDR3nt: TGTGCCAGCTCACCACTACCCGGCACCGGGGAGCTGTTTTTT
CDR3aa: CASSPLPGTGELFF

d_gene: TRBD1
abundance: -
v_gene: TRBV28
j_gene: TRBJ1-2
CDR3nt: TGTGCCAGCAGTTCCACTCCCGGGACAGGGCATGATGGCTACACCTTC
CDR3aa: CASSSTPGTGHDGYTF

d_gene: TRBD1
abundance: -
v_gene: TRBV7-2
j_gene: TRBJ1-2
CDR3nt: TGTGCCAGCAGCTTAGAAGGTGTCGGGACAGCTTATGGCTACACCTTC
CDR3aa: CASSLEGVGTAYGYTF

d_gene: TRBD2
abundance: -
v_gene: TRBV10-3
j_gene: TRBJ2-7
CDR3nt: TGTGCCATCAGTGAGGGGGGGGTTAGGTCCTACGAGCAGTACTTC
CDR3aa: CAISEGGVRSYEQYF

d_gene: -
abundance: -
v_gene: TRBV2
j_gene: TRBJ1-2
CDR3nt: TGTGCCAGCAGTTTGAGTCTGAACTATGGCTACACCTTC
CDR3aa: CASSLSLNYGYTF

d_gene: -
abundance: -
v_gene: TRBV28
j_gene: TRBJ1-5
CDR3nt: TGTGCCAGCACCACGGGAGGCTTAGGCAATCAGCCCCAGCATTTT
CDR3aa: CASTTGGLGNQPQHF

d_gene: -
abundance: -
v_gene: TRBV30
j_gene: TRBJ1-5
CDR3nt: TGTGCCTGGAGTGGGACTACCAGCAATCAGCCCCAGCATTTT
CDR3aa: CAWSGTTSNQPQHF

d_gene: TRBD1
abundance: -
v_gene: TRBV30
j_gene: TRBJ1-2
CDR3nt: TGTGCCTGGATGGGCCAGGGGGTCGATGGCTACACCTTC
CDR3aa: CAWMGQGVDGYTF

d_gene: TRBD1
abundance: -
v_gene: TRBV7-2
j_gene: TRBJ1-5
CDR3nt: TGTGCCAGCAGCCCAGGACAGGGGGGATTGTGGCCCCAGCATTTT
CDR3aa: CASSPGQGGLWPQHF

d_gene: -
abundance: -
v_gene: TRBV12-3/TRBV12-4
j_gene: TRBJ2-7
CDR3nt: TGTGCCAGCGGCAGATTCTCCTACGAGCAGTACTTC
CDR3aa: CASGRFSYEQYF

d_gene: TRBD1
abundance: -
v_gene: TRBV19
j_gene: TRBJ1-1
CDR3nt: TGTGCCAGTAGTCCCTTGGGGACAGTGAACACTGAAGCTTTCTTT
CDR3aa: CASSPLGTVNTEAFF

d_gene: -
abundance: -
v_gene: TRBV7-3
j_gene: TRBJ1-1
CDR3nt: TGTGCCAGCAGCCGGGGTGGGTCCGACACTGAAGCTTTCTTT
CDR3aa: CASSRGGSDTEAFF

d_gene: -
abundance: -
v_gene: TRBV28
j_gene: TRBJ1-1
CDR3nt: TGTGCCAGCAGTCCTCAACACAGGTACACTGAAGCTTTCTTT
CDR3aa: CASSPQHRYTEAFF

d_gene: TRBD1
abundance: -
v_gene: TRBV6-2/TRBV6-3
j_gene: TRBJ1-2
CDR3nt: TGTGCCAGCAGTTATGGGACAGGGAATAACTATGGCTACACCTTC
CDR3aa: CASSYGTGNNYGYTF

d_gene: -
abundance: -
v_gene: TRBV5-1
j_gene: TRBJ2-5
CDR3nt: TGCGCCAGCAGCTTCGGGACTCCTGGAGAGACCCAGTACTTC
CDR3aa: CASSFGTPGETQYF

d_gene: -
abundance: -
v_gene: TRBV6-5
j_gene: TRBJ1-6
CDR3nt: TGTGCCAGCAGTTACAGGAGCTCCTATAATTCACCCCTCCACTTT
CDR3aa: CASSYRSSYNSPLHF

d_gene: -
abundance: -
v_gene: TRBV30
j_gene: TRBJ1-2
CDR3nt: TGTGCCTACCATCCGAGGAGTAACTATGGCTACACCTTC
CDR3aa: CAYHPRSNYGYTF